The clone carrying this TCR beta chain was recorded many times. Its target is not known. This entry comes from a study of breast tumors, draining lymph nodes, adjacent tissues. Findings and limits, study-wide: Tumor and nontumor repertoires were significantly more similar in luminal-like than in basal-like breast cancer. The data were judged consistent with most tumor T cells coming from lymph node and expanding in tumor.

Via MiXCR, TCRdb re-called the multiplex PCR reads, giving one row per CDR3 protein. The data contain about 100,000 distinct CDR3 sequences, 21% of them singletons. Samples came from axillary lymph nodes draining the breast cancer. Sample: axillary lymph node tissue. The sequence came from a female donor with breast cancer. Some clones in this sample may be carry-over from other donors' samples.

The CDR3 coding sequence is TGTGCCACCAGTGATTCAGGCAGGGGAGAGACCCAGTACTTC. Amino acid sequence: CATSDSGRGETQYF. The chain is built from TRBV24-1 and TRBJ2-5; D is perhaps TRBD1 (6 bases). This CDR3 has 14 residues. Germline V gene sequence: CDR1 KGHDR, CDR2 SFDVKD. V was shortened by 2 bases and J by 4 bases, with 10 bases between the two germline ends.